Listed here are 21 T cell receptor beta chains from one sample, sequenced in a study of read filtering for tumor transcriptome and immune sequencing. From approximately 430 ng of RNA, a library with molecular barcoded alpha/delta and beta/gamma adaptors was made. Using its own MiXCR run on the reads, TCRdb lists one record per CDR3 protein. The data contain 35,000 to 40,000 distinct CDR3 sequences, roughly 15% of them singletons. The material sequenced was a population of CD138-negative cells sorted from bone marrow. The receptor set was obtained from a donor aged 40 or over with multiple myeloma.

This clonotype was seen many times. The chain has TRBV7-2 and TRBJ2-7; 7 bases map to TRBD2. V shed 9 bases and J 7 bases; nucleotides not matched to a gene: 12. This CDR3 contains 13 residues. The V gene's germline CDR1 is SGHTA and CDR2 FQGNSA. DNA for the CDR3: TGTGCCAGTGGGCGGACTAGAGTAGGGGAGCAGTACTTC. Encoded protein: CASGRTRVGEQYF.

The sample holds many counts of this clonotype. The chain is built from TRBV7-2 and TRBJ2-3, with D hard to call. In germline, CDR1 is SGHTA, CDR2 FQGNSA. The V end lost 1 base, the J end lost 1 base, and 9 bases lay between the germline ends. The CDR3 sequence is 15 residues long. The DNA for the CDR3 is TGTGCCAGCAGCTTAGACAATAAGGGCACAGATACGCAGTATTTT. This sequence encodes CASSLDNKGTDTQYF.

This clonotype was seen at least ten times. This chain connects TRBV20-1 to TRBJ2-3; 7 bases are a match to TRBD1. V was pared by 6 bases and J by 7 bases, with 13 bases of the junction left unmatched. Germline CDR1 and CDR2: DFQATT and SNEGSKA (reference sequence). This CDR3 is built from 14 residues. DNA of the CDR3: TGCAGTGCCCTCCCGGACAGGTTAGGTAATACGCAGTATTTT. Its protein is CSALPDRLGNTQYF.

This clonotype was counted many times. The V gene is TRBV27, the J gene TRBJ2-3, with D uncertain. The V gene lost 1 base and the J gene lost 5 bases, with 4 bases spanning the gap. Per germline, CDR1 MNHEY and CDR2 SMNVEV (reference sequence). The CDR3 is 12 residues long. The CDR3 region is CASSLYGDTQYF. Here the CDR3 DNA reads TGTGCCAGCAGTTTATACGGAGATACGCAGTATTTT.

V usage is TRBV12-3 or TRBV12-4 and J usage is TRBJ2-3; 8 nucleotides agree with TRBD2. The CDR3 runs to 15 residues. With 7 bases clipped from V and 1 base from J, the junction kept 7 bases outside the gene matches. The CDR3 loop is CASTNLAGGTDTQYF. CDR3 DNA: TGTGCCAGCACCAATCTAGCGGGCGGCACAGATACGCAGTATTTT.

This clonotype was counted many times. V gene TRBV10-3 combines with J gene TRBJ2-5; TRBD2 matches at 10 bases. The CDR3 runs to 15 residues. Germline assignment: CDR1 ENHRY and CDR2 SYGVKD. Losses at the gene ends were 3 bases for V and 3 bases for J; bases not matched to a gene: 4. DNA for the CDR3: TGTGCCATCAGTGAAAACGGACTAGCGGAAGAGACCCAGTACTTC. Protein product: CAISENGLAEETQYF.

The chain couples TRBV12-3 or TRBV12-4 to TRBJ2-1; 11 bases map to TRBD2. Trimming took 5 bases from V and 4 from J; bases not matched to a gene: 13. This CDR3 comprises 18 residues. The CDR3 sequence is CASSTTSGAVGMYNEQFF. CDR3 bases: TGTGCCAGCAGTACGACTAGCGGGGCTGTGGGGATGTACAATGAGCAGTTCTTC.

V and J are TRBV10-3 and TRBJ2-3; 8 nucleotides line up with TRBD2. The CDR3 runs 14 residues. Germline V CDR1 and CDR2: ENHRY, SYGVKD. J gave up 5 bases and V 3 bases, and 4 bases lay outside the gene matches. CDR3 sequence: CAISDRGGEDTQYF. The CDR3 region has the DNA TGTGCCATCAGTGACCGGGGGGGGGAAGATACGCAGTATTTT.

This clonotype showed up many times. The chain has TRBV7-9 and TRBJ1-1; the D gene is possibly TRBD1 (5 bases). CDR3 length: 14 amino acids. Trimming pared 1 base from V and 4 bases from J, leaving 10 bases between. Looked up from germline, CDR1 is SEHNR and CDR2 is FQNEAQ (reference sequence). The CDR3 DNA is TGTGCCAGCAGCTTAGATTGGGGGGGCACTGAAGCTTTCTTT. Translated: CASSLDWGGTEAFF.

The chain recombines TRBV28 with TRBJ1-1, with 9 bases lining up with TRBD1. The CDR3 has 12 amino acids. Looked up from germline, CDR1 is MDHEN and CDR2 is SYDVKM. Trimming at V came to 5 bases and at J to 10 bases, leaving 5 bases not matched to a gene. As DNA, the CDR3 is TGTGCCAGCAGTACAGGGGGCTCGCCAGCTTTCTTT. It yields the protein CASSTGGSPAFF.

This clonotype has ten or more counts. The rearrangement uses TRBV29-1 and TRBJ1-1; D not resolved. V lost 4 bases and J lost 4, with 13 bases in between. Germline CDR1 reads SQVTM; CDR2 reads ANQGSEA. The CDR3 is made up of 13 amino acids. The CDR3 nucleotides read TGCAGCGTTGGCCGGGCCGCGAGCACTGAAGCTTTCTTT. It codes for CSVGRAASTEAFF. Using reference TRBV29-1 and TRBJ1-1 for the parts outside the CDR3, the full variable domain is SAVISQKPSRDICQRGTSLTIQCQVDSQVTMMFWYRQQPGQSLTLIATANQGSEATYESGFVIDKFPISRPNLTFSTLTVSNMSPEDSSIYLCSVGRAASTEAFFGQGTRLTVV.

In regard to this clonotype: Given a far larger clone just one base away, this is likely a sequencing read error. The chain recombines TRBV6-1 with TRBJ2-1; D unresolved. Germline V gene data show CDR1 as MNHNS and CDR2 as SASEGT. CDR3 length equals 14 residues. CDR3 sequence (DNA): TGTGCCAGCAGTTACCTAAACTCAGAGGTTGAGCAGTCCTTC. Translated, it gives CASSYLNSEVEQSF.

This chain's CDR3 is CASSLQGADTEAFF. CDR3 DNA: TGTGCCAGCAGTCTGCAGGGGGCGGACACTGAAGCTTTCTTT. The chain has TRBV6-6 and TRBJ1-1; 8 nucleotides agree with TRBD1. This CDR3 is 14 amino acids long. V was pared by 5 bases and J by 3 bases, with 5 bases of the junction left unmatched. Germline CDR1 and CDR2: MNHNY and SVGAGI (reference sequence).

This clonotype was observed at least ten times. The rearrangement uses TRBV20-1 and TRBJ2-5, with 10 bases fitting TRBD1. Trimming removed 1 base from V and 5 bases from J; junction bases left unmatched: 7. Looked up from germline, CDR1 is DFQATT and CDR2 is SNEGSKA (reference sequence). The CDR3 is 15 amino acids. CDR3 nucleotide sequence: TGCAGTGCTAGAGCACCGACAGGGGGCAGGGAGACCCAGTACTTC. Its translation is CSARAPTGGRETQYF.

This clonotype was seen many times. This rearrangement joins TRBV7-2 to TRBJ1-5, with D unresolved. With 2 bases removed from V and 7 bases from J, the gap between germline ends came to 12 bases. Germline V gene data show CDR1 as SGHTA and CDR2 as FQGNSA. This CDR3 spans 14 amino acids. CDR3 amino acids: CASSLNTGRQPQHF. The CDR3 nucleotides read TGTGCCAGCAGCTTAAATACCGGGCGGCAGCCCCAGCATTTT.

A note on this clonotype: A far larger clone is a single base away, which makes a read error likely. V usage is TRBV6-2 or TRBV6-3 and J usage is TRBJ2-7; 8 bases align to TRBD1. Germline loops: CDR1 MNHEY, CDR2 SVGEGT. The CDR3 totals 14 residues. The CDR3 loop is CASNYGQGAYERYF. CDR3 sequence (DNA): TGTGCCAGCAATTACGGACAGGGCGCCTACGAGCGGTACTTC.

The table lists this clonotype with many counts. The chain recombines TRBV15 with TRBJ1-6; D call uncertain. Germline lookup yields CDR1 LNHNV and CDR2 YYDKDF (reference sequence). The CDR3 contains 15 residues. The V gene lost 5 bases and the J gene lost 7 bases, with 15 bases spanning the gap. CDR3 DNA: TGTGCCACCAGCGAAGTCCGGGGAAACAATTCACCCCTCCACTTT. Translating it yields CATSEVRGNNSPLHF.

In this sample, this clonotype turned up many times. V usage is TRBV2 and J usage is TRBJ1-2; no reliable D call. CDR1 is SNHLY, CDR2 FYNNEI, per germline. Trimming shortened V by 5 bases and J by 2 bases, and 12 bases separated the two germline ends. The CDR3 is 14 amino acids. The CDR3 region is CASSSQDTNYGYTF. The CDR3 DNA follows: TGTGCCAGCAGTTCCCAAGACACGAACTATGGCTACACCTTC.

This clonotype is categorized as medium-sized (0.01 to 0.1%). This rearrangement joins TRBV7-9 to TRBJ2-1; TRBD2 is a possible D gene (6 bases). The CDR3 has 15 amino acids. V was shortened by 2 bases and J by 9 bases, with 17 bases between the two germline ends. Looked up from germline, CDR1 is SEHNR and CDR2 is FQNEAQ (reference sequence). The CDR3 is CASSLTKGLNSEQFF. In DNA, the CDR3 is TGTGCCAGCAGCTTAACGAAGGGACTTAATAGTGAGCAGTTCTTC.

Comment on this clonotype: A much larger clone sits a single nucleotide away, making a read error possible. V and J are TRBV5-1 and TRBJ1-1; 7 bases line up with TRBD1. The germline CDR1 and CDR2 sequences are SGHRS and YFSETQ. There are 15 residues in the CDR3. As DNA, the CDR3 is TGCGCCAGCAGCTCGAACTCAGGAGGGGGCACTGTAGCTTTCTTT. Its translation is CASSSNSGGGTVAFF.

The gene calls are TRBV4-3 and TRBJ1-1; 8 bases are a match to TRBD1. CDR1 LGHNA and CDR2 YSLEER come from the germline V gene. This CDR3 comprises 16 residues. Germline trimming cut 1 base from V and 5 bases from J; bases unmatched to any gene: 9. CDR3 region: CASSQVAGGARTEAFF. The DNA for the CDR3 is TGCGCCAGCAGCCAAGTAGCAGGGGGCGCTCGGACTGAAGCTTTCTTT.